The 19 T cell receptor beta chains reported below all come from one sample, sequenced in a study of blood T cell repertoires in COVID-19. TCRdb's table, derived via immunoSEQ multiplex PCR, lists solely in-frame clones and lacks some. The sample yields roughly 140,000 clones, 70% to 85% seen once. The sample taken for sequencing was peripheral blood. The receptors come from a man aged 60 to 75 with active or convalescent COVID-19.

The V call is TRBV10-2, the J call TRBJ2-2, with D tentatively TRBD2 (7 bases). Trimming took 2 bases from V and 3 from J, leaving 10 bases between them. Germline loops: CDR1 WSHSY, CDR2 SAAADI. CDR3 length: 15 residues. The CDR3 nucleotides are TGCGCCAGCAGTGAGCCGGGGGGCGACACCGGGGAGCTGTTTTTT. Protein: CASSEPGGDTGELFF.

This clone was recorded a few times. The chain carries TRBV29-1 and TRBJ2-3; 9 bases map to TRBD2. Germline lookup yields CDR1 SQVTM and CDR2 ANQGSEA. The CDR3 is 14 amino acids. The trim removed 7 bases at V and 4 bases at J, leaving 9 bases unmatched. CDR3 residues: CSAVLAGLADTQYF. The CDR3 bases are TGCAGCGCCGTACTAGCGGGTCTTGCAGATACGCAGTATTTT.

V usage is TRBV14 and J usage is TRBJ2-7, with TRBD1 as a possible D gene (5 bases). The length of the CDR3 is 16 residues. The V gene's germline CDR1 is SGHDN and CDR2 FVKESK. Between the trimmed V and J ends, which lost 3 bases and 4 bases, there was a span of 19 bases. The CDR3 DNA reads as TGTGCCAGCAGCCAGGAAACTCAGGGATTTAAGTACGAGCAGTACTTC. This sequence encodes CASSQETQGFKYEQYF.

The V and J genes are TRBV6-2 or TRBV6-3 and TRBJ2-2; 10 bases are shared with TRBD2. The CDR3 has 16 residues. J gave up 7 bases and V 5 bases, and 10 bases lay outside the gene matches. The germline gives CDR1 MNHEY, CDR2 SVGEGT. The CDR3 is CASSVSSGRVYGELFF. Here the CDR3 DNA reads TGTGCCAGCAGTGTTTCCAGCGGGAGGGTCTACGGGGAGCTGTTTTTT.

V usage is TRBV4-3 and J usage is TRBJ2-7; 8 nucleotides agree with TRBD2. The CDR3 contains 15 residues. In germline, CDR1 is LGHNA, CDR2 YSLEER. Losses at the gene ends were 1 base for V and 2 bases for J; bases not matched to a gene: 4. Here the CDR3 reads CASSQGLATAYEQYF. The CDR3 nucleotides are TGCGCCAGCAGCCAAGGACTAGCGACCGCCTACGAGCAGTACTTC.

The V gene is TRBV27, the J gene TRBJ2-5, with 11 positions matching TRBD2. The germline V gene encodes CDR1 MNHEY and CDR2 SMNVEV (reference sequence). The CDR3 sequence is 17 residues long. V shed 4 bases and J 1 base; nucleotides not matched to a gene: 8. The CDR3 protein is CASSSPPSGGFQETQYF. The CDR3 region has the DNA TGTGCCAGCAGTTCACCCCCTAGCGGGGGGTTCCAAGAGACCCAGTACTTC.

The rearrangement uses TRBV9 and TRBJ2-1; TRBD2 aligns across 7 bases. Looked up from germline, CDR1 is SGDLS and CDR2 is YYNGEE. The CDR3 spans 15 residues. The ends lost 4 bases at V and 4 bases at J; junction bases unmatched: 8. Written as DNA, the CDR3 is TGTGCCAGCAGCTCAGAGGGACTACTTTACAATGAGCAGTTCTTC. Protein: CASSSEGLLYNEQFF.

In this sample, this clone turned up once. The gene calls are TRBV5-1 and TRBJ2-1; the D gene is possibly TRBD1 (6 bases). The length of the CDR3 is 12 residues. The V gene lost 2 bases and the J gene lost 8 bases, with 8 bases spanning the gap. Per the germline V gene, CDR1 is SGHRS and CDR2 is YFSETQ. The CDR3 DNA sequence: TGCGCCAGCAGCTTACAGGGTTATGAGCAGTTCTTC. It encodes CASSLQGYEQFF.

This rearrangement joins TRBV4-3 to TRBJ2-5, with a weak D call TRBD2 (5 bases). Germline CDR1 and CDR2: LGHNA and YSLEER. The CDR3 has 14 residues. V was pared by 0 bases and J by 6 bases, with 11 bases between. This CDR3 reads CASSQDRLRQTQYF. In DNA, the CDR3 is TGCGCCAGCAGCCAAGATCGACTAAGGCAGACCCAGTACTTC.

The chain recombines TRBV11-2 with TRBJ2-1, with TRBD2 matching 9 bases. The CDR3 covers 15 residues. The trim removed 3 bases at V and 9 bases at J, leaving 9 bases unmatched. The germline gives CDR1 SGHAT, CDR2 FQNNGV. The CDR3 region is CASSFSSGSRGEQFF. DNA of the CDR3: TGTGCCAGCAGCTTTAGTAGCGGGAGTCGGGGTGAGCAGTTCTTC.

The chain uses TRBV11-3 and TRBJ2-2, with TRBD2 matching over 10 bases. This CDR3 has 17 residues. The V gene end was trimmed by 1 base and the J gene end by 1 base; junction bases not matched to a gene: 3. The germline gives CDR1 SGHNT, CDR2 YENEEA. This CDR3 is CASSLGTSGMNTGELFF. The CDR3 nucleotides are TGTGCCAGCAGCTTAGGGACTAGCGGCATGAACACCGGGGAGCTGTTTTTT.

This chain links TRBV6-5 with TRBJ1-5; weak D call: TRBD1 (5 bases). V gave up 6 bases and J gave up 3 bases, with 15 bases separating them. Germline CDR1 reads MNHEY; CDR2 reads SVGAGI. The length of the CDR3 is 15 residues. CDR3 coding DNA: TGTGCCAGCAGACCCAGTGGAGGGGTCAATCAGCCCCAGCATTTT. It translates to CASRPSGGVNQPQHF.

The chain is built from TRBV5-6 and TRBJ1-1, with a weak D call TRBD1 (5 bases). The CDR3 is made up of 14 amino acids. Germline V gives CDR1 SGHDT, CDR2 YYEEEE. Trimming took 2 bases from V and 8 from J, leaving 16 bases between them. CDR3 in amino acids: CASSFGQGILEAFF. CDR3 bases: TGTGCCAGCAGCTTTGGGCAGGGAATTTTGGAAGCTTTCTTT.

DNA of the CDR3: TGTGCCAGCAGAACCGGGACGGGCAGGGGTGGCTACACCTTC. Translating it yields CASRTGTGRGGYTF. The V and J genes are TRBV6-6 and TRBJ1-2; a weak D match, TRBD1 (6 bases). The CDR3 contains 14 residues. The germline CDR1 and CDR2 sequences are MNHNY and SVGAGI (reference sequence). Trimming pared 6 bases from V and 7 bases from J, leaving 18 bases between.

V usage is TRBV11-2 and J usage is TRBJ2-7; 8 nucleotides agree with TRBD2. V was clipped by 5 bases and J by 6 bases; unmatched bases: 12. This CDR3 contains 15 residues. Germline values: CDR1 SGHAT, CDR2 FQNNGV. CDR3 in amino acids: CASSTTSASPREQYV. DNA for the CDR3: TGTGCCAGCAGCACGACTAGCGCCAGCCCCCGCGAGCAGTACGTC.

CDR3 sequence reads: CAWSPGIDQPQHF. The CDR3 DNA reads TGTGCCTGGAGTCCGGGGATTGATCAGCCCCAGCATTTT. The chain joins TRBV30 to TRBJ1-5; D gene unclear. V lost 2 bases and J 5 bases, leaving 10 bases between the germline ends. The germline V gene has CDR1 GTSNPN and CDR2 SVGIG (reference sequence). This CDR3 contains 13 residues.

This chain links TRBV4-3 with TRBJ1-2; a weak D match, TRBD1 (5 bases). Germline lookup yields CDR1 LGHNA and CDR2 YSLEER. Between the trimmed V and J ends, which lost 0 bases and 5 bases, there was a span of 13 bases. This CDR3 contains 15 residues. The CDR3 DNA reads TGCGCCAGCAGCCAAGATAGCAGGGTCTGGTATGGCTACACCTTC. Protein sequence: CASSQDSRVWYGYTF.

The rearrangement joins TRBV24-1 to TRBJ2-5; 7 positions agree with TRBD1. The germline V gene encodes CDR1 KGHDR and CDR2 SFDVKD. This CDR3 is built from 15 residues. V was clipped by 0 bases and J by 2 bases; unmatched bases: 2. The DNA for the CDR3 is TGTGCCACCAGTGATTTGGGGACAGCACAAGAGACCCAGTACTTC. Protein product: CATSDLGTAQETQYF.

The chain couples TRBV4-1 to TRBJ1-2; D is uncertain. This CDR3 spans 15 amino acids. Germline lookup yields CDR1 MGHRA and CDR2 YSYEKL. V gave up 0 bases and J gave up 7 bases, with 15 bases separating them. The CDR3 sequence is CASSQEYEGPSGYTF. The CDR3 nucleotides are TGCGCCAGCAGCCAAGAATATGAGGGTCCTTCTGGCTACACCTTC.